This passage covers 20 T cell receptor beta chains from one sample sequenced in a study of T cells in Graves' hyperthyroidism and ophthalmopathy. Using RNA transcripts as the source, TCR beta CDR3 regions were amplified. The HTBI primer set was used in a first-round RT-PCR of the TCR CDR3. TCRdb reprocessed the multiplex PCR reads with MiXCR, giving one entry per CDR3 protein. The profile shows more than 450,000 distinct CDR3 sequences, roughly 21% of them singletons. Specimen: blood. The receptors come from a man aged 35 to 55 with Graves' ophthalmopathy.

This clonotype appeared many times. The chain joins TRBV3-1 to TRBJ1-1, with 9 bases matching TRBD1. CDR3 length: 15 amino acids. Looked up from germline, CDR1 is LGHDT and CDR2 is YNNKEL (reference sequence). Unmatched junction bases numbered 1, after V lost 2 bases and J lost 0 bases. The CDR3 coding sequence is TGTGCCAGCAGCCAAAGACAGGGGGTGAACACTGAAGCTTTCTTT. Residues: CASSQRQGVNTEAFF.

This chain uses TRBV30 with TRBJ1-2; 8 bases are a match to TRBD1. The germline gives CDR1 GTSNPN, CDR2 SVGIG (reference sequence). The CDR3 totals 14 residues. J gave up 1 base and V 5 bases, and 6 bases lay outside the gene matches. CDR3 protein: CAWGQGRLNYGYTF. DNA for the CDR3: TGTGCCTGGGGACAGGGAAGGCTTAACTATGGCTACACCTTC.

This clonotype turned up a few times. CDR3 in DNA: TGCGCCAGCAGCCGTACACAAGAGACCCAGTACTTC. The encoded protein is CASSRTQETQYF. The V call is TRBV5-1, the J call TRBJ2-5; no firm D call. Per germline, CDR1 SGHRS and CDR2 YFSETQ. CDR3 length equals 12 residues. V was shortened by 4 bases and J by 2 bases, with 6 bases between the two germline ends.

There are many counts of this clonotype. The CDR3 loop is CASSLAVVSYNEQFF. As DNA, the CDR3 is TGTGCCAGCAGCTTGGCCGTGGTATCCTACAATGAGCAGTTCTTC. The J gene is TRBJ2-1, the V gene TRBV5-5; no definite D call. V lost 0 bases and J lost 1, with 8 bases in between. Looked up from germline, CDR1 is SGHKS and CDR2 is YYEKEE (reference sequence). The CDR3 totals 15 residues.

This clonotype was detected a few times. The V call is TRBV20-1, the J call TRBJ2-7; D gene uncertain. The V gene's germline CDR1 is DFQATT and CDR2 SNEGSKA (reference sequence). V was shortened by 3 bases and J by 4 bases, with 16 bases between the two germline ends. CDR3 size: 14 residues. The CDR3 region is CSASPASGMYEQYF. Here the CDR3 DNA reads TGCAGTGCTAGCCCGGCTAGTGGTATGTACGAGCAGTACTTC.

The chain carries TRBV28 and TRBJ1-5, with D tentatively TRBD1 (5 bases). Trimming stripped 4 bases from V and 3 bases from J, with 19 bases between. Germline loops: CDR1 MDHEN, CDR2 SYDVKM. The CDR3 sequence is 17 residues long. CDR3 residues: CASSSWGGDGDNQPQHF. CDR3 sequence (DNA): TGTGCCAGCAGTTCCTGGGGGGGGGACGGGGACAATCAGCCCCAGCATTTT.

This clonotype was picked up a small number of times. The chain combines TRBV6-1 with TRBJ1-2, with 11 bases that match TRBD1. Per the germline V gene, CDR1 is MNHNS and CDR2 is SASEGT. CDR3 length equals 14 residues. V shed 6 bases, J shed 4 bases, and the junction held 4 bases outside the gene matches. CDR3 sequence reads: CASRVGQGGYGYTF. Written as DNA, the CDR3 is TGTGCCAGCAGGGTGGGACAGGGGGGCTATGGCTACACCTTC.

This chain links TRBV30 with TRBJ2-7, with 11 bases fitting TRBD2. CDR1 GTSNPN and CDR2 SVGIG come from the germline V gene (reference sequence). The CDR3 runs 16 residues. V was clipped by 0 bases and J by 5 bases; unmatched bases: 9. The CDR3 sequence is CAWSVLAGALGNEQYF. The CDR3 DNA is TGTGCCTGGAGTGTACTAGCGGGAGCTTTAGGGAACGAGCAGTACTTC.

The table lists this clonotype with many counts. The rearrangement uses TRBV12-3 or TRBV12-4 and TRBJ1-2, with 8 bases matching TRBD1. Unmatched junction bases numbered 8, after V lost 7 bases and J lost 4 bases. This CDR3 region has 14 residues. CDR3 amino acids: CASTSQGGSYGYTF. In DNA, the CDR3 is TGTGCCAGCACCTCACAGGGGGGTTCCTATGGCTACACCTTC.

This clonotype was detected many times. This chain joins TRBV30 and TRBJ2-2; D unclear. The length of the CDR3 is 12 residues. Trimming removed 0 bases at V and 5 bases at J, with 4 bases between. Germline V gene lookup returns CDR1 GTSNPN and CDR2 SVGIG (reference sequence). The CDR3 region is CAWSVATGELFF. The DNA of the CDR3 is TGTGCCTGGAGTGTAGCAACCGGGGAGCTGTTTTTT.

This clonotype occurred many times. This rearrangement joins TRBV12-3 or TRBV12-4 to TRBJ1-4; D remains ambiguous. V dropped 5 bases and J dropped 2 bases, with 12 bases sitting between them. This CDR3 spans 15 amino acids. CDR3 DNA: TGTGCCAGCAGTGCCGCGGGGAGGACTAATGAAAAACTGTTTTTT. As protein: CASSAAGRTNEKLFF.

This clonotype was seen more than once but under ten times. The chain employs TRBV27 and TRBJ1-5, with D possibly TRBD1 on 5 matching bases. CDR3 length equals 14 residues. V shed 6 bases and J shed 0 bases, with 9 bases lying between them. In germline, CDR1 is MNHEY, CDR2 SMNVEV (reference sequence). CDR3 bases: TGTGCCAGCAGGACGGGGGATAGCAATCAGCCCCAGCATTTT. The encoded protein is CASRTGDSNQPQHF.

This clonotype was observed at least ten times. The rearrangement joins TRBV6-1 to TRBJ1-2; 9 nucleotides agree with TRBD1. This CDR3 has 16 amino acids. Germline values: CDR1 MNHNS, CDR2 SASEGT. J lost 1 base, V lost 7 bases, and 10 bases had no gene match. CDR3 sequence: CASNEPGQGYNYGYTF. The CDR3 DNA reads TGTGCCAGCAACGAACCGGGACAGGGATATAACTATGGCTACACCTTC.

This clonotype showed up many times. The gene calls are TRBV7-8 and TRBJ2-7; D possibly corresponds to TRBD2 (5 bases). The V end lost 1 base, the J end lost 2 bases, and 18 bases lay between the germline ends. Germline assignment: CDR1 SGHVS and CDR2 FQNEAQ. The length of the CDR3 is 17 residues. The CDR3 nucleotides are TGTGCCAGCAGCTTAGTGTCTCCCAGCGGTCCCCCCTACGAGCAGTACTTC. It translates to CASSLVSPSGPPYEQYF. Looking up the rest from reference TRBV7-8 and TRBJ2-7 gives the full variable domain: GAGVSQSPRYKVAKRGQDVALRCDPISGHVSLFWYQQALGQGPEFLTYFQNEAQLDKSGLPSDRFFAERPEGSVSTLKIQRTQQEDSAVYLCASSLVSPSGPPYEQYFGPGTRLTVT.

The chain uses TRBV20-1 and TRBJ2-7; 7 nucleotides align to TRBD1. This CDR3 has 14 residues. V trimming: 5 bases; J trimming: 1 base; junction bases outside the gene matches: 8. Germline V gives CDR1 DFQATT, CDR2 SNEGSKA (reference sequence). The CDR3 is CSAPNTGESYEQYF. The CDR3 nucleotides read TGCAGTGCTCCAAACACAGGGGAATCCTACGAGCAGTACTTC.

This chain joins TRBV5-1 and TRBJ2-5, with D perhaps TRBD2 (6 bases). This CDR3 comprises 16 residues. Germline lookup yields CDR1 SGHRS and CDR2 YFSETQ. Trimming removed 2 bases at V and 2 bases at J, with 16 bases between. The DNA of the CDR3 is TGCGCCAGCAGCTTTACTAGCTCGGGATTTCAAGAGACCCAGTACTTC. Translation: CASSFTSSGFQETQYF.

This clonotype was counted at least ten times. V and J are TRBV28 and TRBJ2-3, with 9 bases identical to TRBD2. V lost 3 bases to trimming and J lost 6 bases; unmatched junction nucleotides: 7. The CDR3 has 15 amino acids. The V gene's germline CDR1 is MDHEN and CDR2 SYDVKM. This CDR3 reads CASSFVAGGRDTQYF. CDR3 DNA sequence: TGTGCCAGCAGTTTCGTGGCGGGGGGGAGGGATACGCAGTATTTT. Drawing the rest from reference TRBV28 and TRBJ2-3, the complete variable domain is DVKVTQSSRYLVKRTGEKVFLECVQDMDHENMFWYRQDPGLGLRLIYFSYDVKMKEKGDIPEGYSVSREKKERFSLILESASTNQTSMYLCASSFVAGGRDTQYFGPGTRLTVL.

This clonotype was observed a few times. CDR3 DNA sequence: TGTGCCAGCAGTTTAGGGCAACAGCCCTCAAGGGAGACCCAGTACTTC. It is translated as CASSLGQQPSRETQYF. The rearrangement links TRBV28 to TRBJ2-5; D gene uncertain. The V and J ends lost 2 bases and 5 bases respectively, with 18 bases between them. The CDR3 is 16 amino acids. The germline gives CDR1 MDHEN, CDR2 SYDVKM.

The V call is TRBV10-3, the J call TRBJ1-1; possibly TRBD1 for D (5 bases). This CDR3 is built from 14 residues. The germline V gene encodes CDR1 ENHRY and CDR2 SYGVKD. The V end lost 2 bases, the J end lost 2 bases, and 9 bases lay between the germline ends. The CDR3 DNA follows: TGTGCCATCAGTGAGCCGACAGTAAACACTGAAGCTTTCTTT. Amino acids: CAISEPTVNTEAFF.

The chain has TRBV4-1 and TRBJ2-3; 7 positions agree with TRBD2. Per germline, CDR1 MGHRA and CDR2 YSYEKL. This CDR3 has 18 residues. Losses at the gene ends were 3 bases for V and 0 bases for J; bases not matched to a gene: 12. Here the CDR3 reads CASSQYGAGDRSTDTQYF. CDR3 sequence (DNA): TGCGCCAGCAGCCAGTATGGGGCGGGGGACCGAAGCACAGATACGCAGTATTTT.